This T cell receptor beta chain was documented in a study of PD-L1 blockade in urothelial cancer. The CDR3 has 13 amino acids. CDR1 and CDR2 from the germline V gene are MNHEY and SVGAGI. V lost 4 bases to trimming and J lost 7 bases; unmatched junction nucleotides: 4. Time point defined: peripheral blood 6 weeks after treatment start. The method was immunoSEQ multiplex PCR; TCRdb's version includes in-frame clones alone and lacks a portion of them. The sample lists roughly 46,000 clones, approximately 85% occurring once. The V call is TRBV6-5, the J call TRBJ2-7, with TRBD2 identical over 10 bases. The material sequenced was PBMCs, taken around atezolizumab (anti-PD-L1) treatment. The sequence came from a man aged 50 to 59 with urothelial cancer. CDR3 sequence: CASSSPSGREQYF. The CDR3 bases are TGTGCCAGCAGTTCCCCTAGCGGGAGAGAGCAGTACTTC.